This T cell receptor (beta chain) was sequenced for a study of T cell repertoires in cytomegalovirus infection (dated by TCRdb to about 2019). Some background on the complete study: The HLA type of each donor mattered for the analysis, because public TCR beta signatures pointed to carriage of CMV infection along with the matching HLA type.

Sequenced using an Illumina HiSeq 1500. Using fastp at Q25 and MiXCR, TCRdb reprocessed the public reads and kept productive beta chains. Entries that share a CDR3 protein sequence are merged under the most common genes and DNA. This sample comprises approximately 630,000 distinct CDR3 sequences, 20% to 25% of them detected only once. Clones ranked in the top ten supply less than 9.5% of the sample. The CDR1 and CDR2 encoded by the germline V gene are SGHVS and FNYEAQ. The CDR3 holds 17 amino acids from the cysteine to the phenylalanine. The DNA shown is the 51-base CDR3, in frame from base 1. Compared with germline, V lacks 3 bases and J lacks 4 bases; bases without a gene match: 10. Summary of the overall study and its limitations: The ex vivo response was dominated by HLA-C-restricted CMV-specific TCR beta clonotypes, which also provided the single most frequent clonotype in two of eight donors. Carriers of CMV infection plus the relevant HLA type were discriminated by the cumulative frequency of public TCR beta family members in the study cohort and in an independent 352-donor cohort.

This clonotype was observed many times. Its antigen target is currently unknown. Per-nucleotide qualities are absent, and no much larger clonotype sits a single base away. The V and J genes are TRBV7-6 and TRBJ2-3; 10 central nucleotides agree with TRBD2. Sequencing used CD8+ T cells from PBMCs. This TCR was recovered from a human donor in good health (CMV status not recorded). Some clones in this sample may be carry-over from other donors' samples. The nucleotide sequence reads as follows: TGTGCCAGCAGCTTCCGTGCGGCTAGCGGGGGTTCAGATACGCAGTATTTT. It translates as CASSFRAASGGSDTQYF.